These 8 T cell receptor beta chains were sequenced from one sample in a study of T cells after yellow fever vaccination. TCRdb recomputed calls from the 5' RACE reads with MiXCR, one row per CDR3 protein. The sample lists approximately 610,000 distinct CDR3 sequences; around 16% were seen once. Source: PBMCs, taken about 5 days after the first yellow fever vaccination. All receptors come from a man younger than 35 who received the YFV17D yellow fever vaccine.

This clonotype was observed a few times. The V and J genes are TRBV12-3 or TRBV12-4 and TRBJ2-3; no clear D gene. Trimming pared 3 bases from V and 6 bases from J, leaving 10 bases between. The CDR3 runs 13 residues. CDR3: CASSFLGSDTQYF. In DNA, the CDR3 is TGTGCCAGCAGTTTTCTGGGGTCCGATACGCAGTATTTT.

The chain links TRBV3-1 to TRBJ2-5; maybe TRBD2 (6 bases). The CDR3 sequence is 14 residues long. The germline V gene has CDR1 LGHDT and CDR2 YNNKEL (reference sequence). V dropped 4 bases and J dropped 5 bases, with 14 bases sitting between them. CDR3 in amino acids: CASSLHAGRETQYF. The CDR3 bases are TGTGCCAGCAGCCTTCACGCGGGGAGGGAGACCCAGTACTTC.

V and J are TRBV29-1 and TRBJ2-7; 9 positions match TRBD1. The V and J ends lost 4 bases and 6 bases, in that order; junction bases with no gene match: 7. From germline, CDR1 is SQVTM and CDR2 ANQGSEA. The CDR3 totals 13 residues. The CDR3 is CSVVRTGAVEQYF. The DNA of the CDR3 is TGCAGCGTTGTTAGGACAGGGGCGGTCGAGCAGTACTTC.

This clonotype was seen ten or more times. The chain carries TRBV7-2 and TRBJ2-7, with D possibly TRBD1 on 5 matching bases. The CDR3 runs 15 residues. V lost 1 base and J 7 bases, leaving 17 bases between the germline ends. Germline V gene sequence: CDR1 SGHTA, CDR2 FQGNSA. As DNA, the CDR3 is TGTGCCAGCAGCTTAGATCAGGGTTCCTCTTGGGAGCAGTACGTC. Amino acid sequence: CASSLDQGSSWEQYV.

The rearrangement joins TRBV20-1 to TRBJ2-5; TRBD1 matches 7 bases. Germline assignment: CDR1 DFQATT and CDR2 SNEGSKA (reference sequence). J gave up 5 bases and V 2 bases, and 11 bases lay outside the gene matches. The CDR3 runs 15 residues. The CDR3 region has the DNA TGCAGTGCTAGAACCGCAGGGGGATCTTGGGAGACCCAGTACTTC. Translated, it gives CSARTAGGSWETQYF.

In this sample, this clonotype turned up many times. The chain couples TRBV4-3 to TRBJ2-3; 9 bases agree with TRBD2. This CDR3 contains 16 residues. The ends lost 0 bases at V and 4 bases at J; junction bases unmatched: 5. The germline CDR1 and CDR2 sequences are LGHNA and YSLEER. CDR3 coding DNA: TGCGCCAGCAGCCAAGATCAGCGGGGGGCCTCAGATACGCAGTATTTT. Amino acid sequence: CASSQDQRGASDTQYF.

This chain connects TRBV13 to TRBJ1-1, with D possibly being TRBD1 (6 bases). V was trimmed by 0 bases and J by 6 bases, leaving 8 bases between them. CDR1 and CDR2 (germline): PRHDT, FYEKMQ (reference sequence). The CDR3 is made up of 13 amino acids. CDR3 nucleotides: TGTGCCAGCAGCTTAGGGAACAGGGCTGAAGCTTTCTTT. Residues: CASSLGNRAEAFF.

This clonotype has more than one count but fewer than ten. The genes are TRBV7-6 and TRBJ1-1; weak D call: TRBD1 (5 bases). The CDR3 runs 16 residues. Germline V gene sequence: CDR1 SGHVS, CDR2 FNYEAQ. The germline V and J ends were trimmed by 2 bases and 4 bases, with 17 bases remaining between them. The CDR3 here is CASSLSTPGVGTEAFF. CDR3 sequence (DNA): TGTGCCAGCAGCTTATCAACGCCGGGGGTTGGCACTGAAGCTTTCTTT.